The rows below give T cell receptor beta chains drawn from one sample of a study of shared clonotypes between healthy human individuals. The data were produced by immunoSEQ multiplex PCR, yet TCRdb's version contains in-frame clones alone and is incomplete. This sample yields some 740,000 clones, of which nearly 95% are seen a single time; around 24% belongs to the top ten. Material: naive CD8+ T cells sorted from blood. These TCRs come from a man in his thirties or forties in good health. CDR3s include the opening cysteine and the closing phenylalanine or tryptophan. A D gene is named only where the DNA matches it firmly. The size field is filled for only some rows; it gives once, few, many or a size class.

once	TRBV10-2	.	TRBJ1-3	TGCGCCAGCAGTCATGACAGGTTGGGAGGAAACACCATATATTTT	CASSHDRLGGNTIYF
.	TRBV27	.	TRBJ2-3	TGTGCCAGCAGCCACACCCGTAGCACAGATACGCAGTATTTT	CASSHTRSTDTQYF
.	TRBV27	TRBD2	TRBJ2-1	TGTGCCAGCAGTTTATTGGGGACTAGCGGTGCATCCTACAATGAGCAGTTCTTC	CASSLLGTSGASYNEQFF
once	TRBV7-2	.	TRBJ2-5	TGTGCCAGCAGCTTAAGGCTATCTTTGGTGCAGGAGACCCAGTACTTC	CASSLRLSLVQETQYF
.	TRBV7-3	.	TRBJ2-3	TGTGCCAGCAGCTTAACCGGAGGGCATACAGATACGCAGTATTTT	CASSLTGGHTDTQYF
.	TRBV27	.	TRBJ2-1	TGTGCCAGCAGTGCCTCTAGGGGAGTGCTTAATGAGCAGTTCTTC	CASSASRGVLNEQFF
few	TRBV7-9	TRBD1	TRBJ2-2	TGTGCCAGTGGACAGGGAAAAGGGACCGGGGAGCTGTTTTTT	CASGQGKGTGELFF
.	TRBV7-2	.	TRBJ2-2	TGTGCCAGCAGCTTTTCCACCGGGGAGCTGTTTTTT	CASSFSTGELFF
.	TRBV19	.	TRBJ2-7	TGTGCCAGTACCCACTCAGTTGGCCTGCCGGTCGAGCAGTACTTC	CASTHSVGLPVEQYF
.	TRBV28	TRBD2	TRBJ2-1	TGTGCCAGCAGTTCCGCGTCCGGACTAGCAAGCTCCTACAATGAGCAGTTCTTC	CASSSASGLASSYNEQFF
once	TRBV4-3	TRBD2	TRBJ2-1	TGCGCCAGCAGCCAGAGTAGCGGGAGGGCTTACAATGAGCAGTTCTTC	CASSQSSGRAYNEQFF
.	TRBV12-5	TRBD1	TRBJ1-2	TGTGCTAGTGGTGCTCCTGAGGGACAGGCAGACTATGGCTACACCTTC	CASGAPEGQADYGYTF
.	TRBV27	.	TRBJ2-7	TGTGCCAGCGGTGGGGGTAGGTCCTACGAGCAGTACTTC	CASGGGRSYEQYF
.	TRBV10-1	TRBD2	TRBJ2-3	TGCGCCAGCAGTGAGTATACTAGCGGCACAGATACGCAGTATTTT	CASSEYTSGTDTQYF
once	TRBV5-6	TRBD2	TRBJ2-7	TGTGCCAGCAGCTTGGGACCGATGAGCGGGAGGTCCTACGAGCAGTACTTC	CASSLGPMSGRSYEQYF
.	TRBV11-2	.	TRBJ2-1	TGTGCCAGCAGCTCCGGCCAAAGCTCCTACAATGAGCAGTTCTTC	CASSSGQSSYNEQFF
.	TRBV6-6	.	TRBJ2-1	TGTGCCACCGCGTTAGGGGAGCAGTTCTTC	CATALGEQFF
.	TRBV11-2	TRBD2	TRBJ2-1	TGTGCCAGCAGTTTTACGACTAGCGGGAGGACCCATGAGCAGTTCTTC	CASSFTTSGRTHEQFF
.	TRBV7-9	TRBD2	TRBJ2-2	TGTGCCAGCAGTCCTCCTCTAGCGGGAGTGGCCGGGGAGCTGTTTTTT	CASSPPLAGVAGELFF
.	TRBV7-9	.	TRBJ2-2	TGTGCCAGCAGCCCGATGTACGCTACCGGGGAGCTGTTTTTT	CASSPMYATGELFF
.	TRBV29-1	.	TRBJ2-1	TGCAGCGTTGAAGGCGCCGGCCAGAGGTTCTTC	CSVEGAGQRFF
.	TRBV10-3	.	TRBJ2-7	TGTGCCATCAGTGAAATTTGGCGGGAAAGGAGCCACTACGAGCAGTACTTC	CAISEIWRERSHYEQYF
.	TRBV4-1	.	TRBJ2-1	TGCGCCAGCAGCCCCCGCCTAGCGAACAATGAGCAGTTCTTC	CASSPRLANNEQFF
.	TRBV30	.	TRBJ2-7	TGTGCCTGGACTGCGCGGCCTTACGAGCAGTACTTC	CAWTARPYEQYF
.	TRBV28	TRBD2	TRBJ2-2	TGTGCCAGCAGTTTATTTATTCGGGCTAGCGGGAGTGGTACCGGGGAGCTGTTTTTT	CASSLFIRASGSGTGELFF
.	TRBV14	.	TRBJ2-3	TGTGCCAGCAGCCCCCTCGGATGGGTCACAGATACGCAGTATTTT	CASSPLGWVTDTQYF
.	TRBV14	.	TRBJ2-7	TGTGCCAGCAGCCAGACCGGGACTGCCTACGAGCAGTACTTC	CASSQTGTAYEQYF
.	TRBV6-1	TRBD1	TRBJ2-1	TGTGCCAGCAGTGCCCCGACAGGGGGCGCGGACAATGAGCAGTTCTTC	CASSAPTGGADNEQFF
.	TRBV7-8	TRBD1	TRBJ2-1	TGTGCCAGCAGCTCCGACAGGGGAATGTCGTCCTACAATGAGCAGTTCTTC	CASSSDRGMSSYNEQFF
once	TRBV29-1	TRBD1	TRBJ2-5	TGCAGCGGACGGGACAGCCTTCCCAAGGAGACCCAGTACTTC	CSGRDSLPKETQYF
.	TRBV5-6	TRBD1	TRBJ2-7	TGTGCCAGCAGCCCATTCAGGGGGTCCTACGAGCAGTACTTC	CASSPFRGSYEQYF
.	TRBV5-1	.	TRBJ2-1	TGCGCCAGCAGTTGGGGCAATGAGCAGTTCTTC	CASSWGNEQFF
.	TRBV28	.	TRBJ2-7	TGTGCCAGCAGTTTGCCTTCAGCGGACTACGAGCAGTACTTC	CASSLPSADYEQYF
.	TRBV28	.	TRBJ2-1	TGTGCCAGCAGTTTGCTAGTCTCCTACAATGAGCAGTTCTTC	CASSLLVSYNEQFF
.	TRBV28	.	TRBJ2-1	TGTGCCAGCAGTGAAGACGGCTATACCTACAATGAGCAGTTCTTC	CASSEDGYTYNEQFF
.	TRBV13	TRBD2	TRBJ2-1	TGTGCCAGCAGCCTTCGGACTAGCGGGAGGTCGGTCAATGAGCAGTTCTTC	CASSLRTSGRSVNEQFF
.	TRBV29-1	TRBD2	TRBJ2-1	TGCAGCGTTGAAGACGGGAGGGGCGAGCAGTTCTTC	CSVEDGRGEQFF
.	TRBV29-1	.	TRBJ1-3	TGCAGCGTTGACGGCCGGGAGGAAGGAAACACCATATATTTT	CSVDGREEGNTIYF
.	TRBV19	TRBD2	TRBJ2-1	TGTGCCAGTAGTAATCCTACTAGCGGGACCTTCTACAATGAGCAGTTCTTC	CASSNPTSGTFYNEQFF
.	TRBV27	TRBD1	TRBJ1-1	TGTGCCAGCAGTTTAGGCCTGGGGACAGGGCACACTGAAGCTTTCTTT	CASSLGLGTGHTEAFF
.	TRBV10-3	.	TRBJ2-1	TGTGCCATCAGGCCTGATGGCTCCTACAATGAGCAGTTCTTC	CAIRPDGSYNEQFF
.	TRBV28	.	TRBJ2-6	TGTGCCAGCGGACCACAGAGTCTGTTCATGGGGGCCAACGTCCTGACTTTC	CASGPQSLFMGANVLTF
.	TRBV19	.	TRBJ2-3	TGTGCCAGTAGTCCCCTTCCCACAGATACGCAGTATTTT	CASSPLPTDTQYF
.	TRBV30	.	TRBJ2-7	TGTGCCTGGAGCCCTTCAGGGGTTGAGCAGTACTTC	CAWSPSGVEQYF
.	TRBV27	.	TRBJ2-7	TGTGCCAGCCGCGGGATCTCCTACGAGCAGTACTTC	CASRGISYEQYF
.	TRBV27	.	TRBJ2-3	TGTGCCAGCAGGCTTACCTTCCTCCCAACTAGCACAGATACGCAGTATTTT	CASRLTFLPTSTDTQYF
few	TRBV27	.	TRBJ2-2	TGTGCCAGCAGCTCTTGGGGCACCGGGGAGCTGTTTTTT	CASSSWGTGELFF
once	TRBV5-5	TRBD2	TRBJ2-7	TGTGCCAGCAGCTGGGGACTAGCGTCCTCCTACGAGCAGTACTTC	CASSWGLASSYEQYF
.	TRBV11-2	TRBD1	TRBJ1-1	TGTGCCAGCACCGGGACAGGGGGGATCACTGAAGCTTTCTTT	CASTGTGGITEAFF
.	TRBV10-1	.	TRBJ2-2	TGCGCCAGCAGTGAGTCGACCAGCCGAAACACCGGGGAGCTGTTTTTT	CASSESTSRNTGELFF
.	TRBV6-5	.	TRBJ1-2	TGTGCCAGCAGTTACTCGCGGGAGGAGAGCTATGGCTACACCTTC	CASSYSREESYGYTF